This section outlines one T cell receptor beta chain sequence together with its context. Its antigen is unidentified. Trimming cost V 5 bases and J 0 bases; bases outside gene matches: 4. Germline-derived CDR1 and CDR2 are SQVTM and ANQGSEA. The CDR3 has 13 residues. This PCR relied on a set of 60 Vbeta primers and 13 Jbeta primers. In the authors' workflow: Among the unique TCR beta chains that a later analysis counted, around 82 million in all, roughly 11 million were shared. Libraries were prepared by immunoSEQ multiplex PCR; TCRdb keeps only in-frame clonotypes and omits some of them. The V and J calls and clone size are taken from that table; D and trimming were inferred from the DNA. The repertoire holds 110,000 or so clones, with 60% to 85% as singletons. This entry belongs to a study of cytomegalovirus exposure and HLA in healthy donors. Notes on the study in general: Reports showed the classifier diagnosing cytomegalovirus status with high specificity and sensitivity. At a 0.05 false discovery rate, a later analysis found over 15,000 TCR beta sequences to be associated with HLA alleles.

The sequenced sample was PBMCs. This receptor was obtained from a man aged 35 to 55 in good health and CMV-seronegative. The gene calls are TRBV29-1 and TRBJ2-7, with TRBD2 identical over 7 bases. The CDR3 protein is CSVRLADSYEQYF. The CDR3 DNA reads as TGCAGCGTTCGCCTAGCGGACTCCTACGAGCAGTACTTC.